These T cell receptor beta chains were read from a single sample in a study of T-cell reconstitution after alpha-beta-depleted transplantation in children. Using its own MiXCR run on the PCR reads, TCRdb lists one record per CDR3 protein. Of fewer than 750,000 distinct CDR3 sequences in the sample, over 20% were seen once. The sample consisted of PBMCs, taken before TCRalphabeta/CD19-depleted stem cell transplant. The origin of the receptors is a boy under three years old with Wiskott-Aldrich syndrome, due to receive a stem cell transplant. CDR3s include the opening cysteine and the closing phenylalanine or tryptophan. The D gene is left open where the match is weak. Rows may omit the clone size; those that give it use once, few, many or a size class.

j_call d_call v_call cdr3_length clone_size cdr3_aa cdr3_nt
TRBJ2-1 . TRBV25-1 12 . CASSRSINEQFF TGTGCCAGCAGTCGAAGTATCAATGAGCAGTTCTTC
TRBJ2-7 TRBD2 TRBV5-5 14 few CASSVGLARNEQYF TGTGCCAGCAGCGTGGGACTAGCCCGAAACGAGCAGTACTTC
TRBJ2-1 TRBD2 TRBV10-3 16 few CAISGTSGRSYNEQFF TGTGCCATCAGTGGAACTAGCGGTCGCTCCTACAATGAGCAGTTCTTC
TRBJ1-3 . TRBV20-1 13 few CSALQGSGNTIYF TGCAGTGCTCTACAGGGCTCCGGAAACACCATATATTTT
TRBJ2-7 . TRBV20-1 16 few CSARDLSQGGPYEQYF TGCAGTGCTAGAGATTTATCCCAGGGGGGCCCTTACGAGCAGTACTTC
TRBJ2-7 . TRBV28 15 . CASSFGGRDEYEQYF TGTGCCAGCAGTTTCGGGGGCAGGGATGAGTACGAGCAGTACTTC
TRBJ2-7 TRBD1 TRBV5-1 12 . CASSRDRGEQYF TGCGCCAGCAGCCGTGACAGGGGGGAGCAGTACTTC
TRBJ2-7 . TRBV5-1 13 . CATRGDTTYEQYF TGCGCCACCCGGGGGGACACTACCTACGAGCAGTACTTC
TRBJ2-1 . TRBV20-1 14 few CSARGSELYNEQFF TGCAGTGCTAGAGGGAGCGAGCTATACAATGAGCAGTTCTTC
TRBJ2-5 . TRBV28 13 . CASSRWGSETQYF TGTGCCAGCAGTCGCTGGGGTAGCGAGACCCAGTACTTC
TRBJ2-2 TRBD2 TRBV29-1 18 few CSVATGTSGRSSAGELFF TGCAGCGTCGCAACCGGGACTAGCGGGAGGTCGTCAGCTGGGGAGCTGTTTTTT
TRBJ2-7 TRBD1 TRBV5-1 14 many CASRSGTGSYEQYF TGTGCCAGCAGGTCCGGGACAGGGAGCTACGAGCAGTACTTC
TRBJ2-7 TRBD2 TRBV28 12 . CASSWLAGEQYF TGTGCCAGCAGTTGGCTAGCGGGCGAGCAGTACTTC
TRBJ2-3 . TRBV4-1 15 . CASSQGPPVTDTQYF TGCGCCAGCAGCCAAGGGCCGCCAGTCACAGATACGCAGTATTTT
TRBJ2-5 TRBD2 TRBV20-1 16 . CSARGLAGGPVETQYF TGCAGTGCTAGAGGATTAGCGGGAGGGCCAGTGGAGACCCAGTACTTC
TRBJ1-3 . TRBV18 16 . CASALRDKSSGNTIYF TGTGCCAGCGCACTTCGGGACAAGAGCTCTGGAAACACCATATATTTT
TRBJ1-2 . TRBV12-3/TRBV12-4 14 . CASTSSGGFYGYTF TGTGCCAGCACTTCGTCCGGGGGCTTCTATGGCTACACCTTC
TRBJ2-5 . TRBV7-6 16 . CASSLMQAKTEGTQYF TGTGCCAGCAGCTTAATGCAGGCGAAAACAGAAGGGACCCAGTACTTC
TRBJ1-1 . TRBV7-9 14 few CASSPKGTDTEAFF TGTGCCAGCAGCCCAAAGGGGACGGACACTGAAGCTTTCTTT
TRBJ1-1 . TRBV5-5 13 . CASSLKMETEAFF TGTGCCAGCAGCTTGAAGATGGAAACTGAAGCTTTCTTT
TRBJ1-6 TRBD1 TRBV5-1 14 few CASSLGDRDSPLHF TGCGCCAGCAGCTTGGGGGACAGGGACTCACCCCTCCACTTT
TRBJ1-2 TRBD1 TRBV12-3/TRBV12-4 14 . CASSPRTGAGGYTF TGTGCCAGCAGCCCTCGGACAGGGGCGGGAGGCTACACCTTC
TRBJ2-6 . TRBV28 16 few CASSRIDSTGANVLTF TGTGCCAGCAGCCGTATTGACTCGACTGGGGCCAACGTCCTGACTTTC
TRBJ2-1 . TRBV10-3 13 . CAISVGGSNEQFF TGTGCCATCAGTGTTGGGGGGAGTAATGAGCAGTTCTTC
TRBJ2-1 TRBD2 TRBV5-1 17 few CASSSLRLAGNPNEQFF TGCGCCAGCAGCTCTCTCAGACTAGCGGGGAACCCCAATGAGCAGTTCTTC
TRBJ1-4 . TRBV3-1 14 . CASSHGTTNEKLFF TGTGCCAGCAGCCACGGAACAACTAATGAAAAACTGTTTTTT
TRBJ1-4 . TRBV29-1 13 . CSPSWVLGEKLFF TGCAGCCCCTCCTGGGTATTGGGTGAAAAACTGTTTTTT
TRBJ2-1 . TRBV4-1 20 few CASSQVGGRGRDSLYNEQFF TGCGCCAGCAGCCAAGTTGGGGGACGGGGTCGGGACTCCCTTTACAATGAGCAGTTCTTC
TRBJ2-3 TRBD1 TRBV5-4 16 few CASSFGPGQGIDTQYF TGTGCCAGCAGCTTTGGTCCGGGACAGGGTATAGATACGCAGTATTTT
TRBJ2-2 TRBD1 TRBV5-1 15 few CASSLEGGIFGELFF TGCGCCAGCAGCTTGGAAGGGGGCATTTTTGGGGAGCTGTTTTTT
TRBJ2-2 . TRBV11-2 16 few CASSLVMSANTGELFF TGTGCCAGCAGCTTAGTGATGTCGGCCAATACCGGGGAGCTGTTTTTT
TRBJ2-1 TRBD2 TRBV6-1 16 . CASSPRSRLAGREQFF TGTGCCAGCAGTCCGAGGTCCCGTCTAGCGGGACGTGAGCAGTTCTTC
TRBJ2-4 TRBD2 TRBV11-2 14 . CASSLSLARNIQYF TGTGCCAGCAGCTTATCACTAGCGAGAAACATTCAGTACTTC
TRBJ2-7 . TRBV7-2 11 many CASSLLYEQYF TGTGCCAGCAGTTTACTCTACGAGCAGTACTTC
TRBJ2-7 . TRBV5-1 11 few CASRDWSEQYF TGCGCCAGCAGGGACTGGAGCGAGCAGTACTTC
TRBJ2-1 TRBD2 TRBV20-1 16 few CSARVREGQRYNEQFF TGCAGTGCTAGAGTGCGGGAGGGCCAAAGGTACAATGAGCAGTTCTTC
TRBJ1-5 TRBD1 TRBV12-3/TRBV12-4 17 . CASSLGWDRGSNQPQHF TGTGCCAGCAGTTTAGGGTGGGACAGGGGTAGCAATCAGCCCCAGCATTTT
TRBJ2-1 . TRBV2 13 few CASLEEQGNEQFF TGTGCCAGCCTAGAGGAACAGGGCAATGAGCAGTTCTTC
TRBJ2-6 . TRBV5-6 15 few CASSRASSGANVLTF TGTGCCAGCAGCCGTGCGAGCTCTGGGGCCAACGTCCTGACTTTC
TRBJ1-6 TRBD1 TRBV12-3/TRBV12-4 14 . CASRDRANNSPLHF TGTGCCAGCAGAGACAGGGCTAATAATTCACCCCTCCACTTT
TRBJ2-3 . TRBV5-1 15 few CASSLDPRPGDTQYF TGCGCCAGCAGCTTGGACCCGAGACCCGGAGATACGCAGTATTTT
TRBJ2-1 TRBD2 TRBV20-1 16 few CSAPNVAGATYNEQFF TGCAGTGCCCCTAATGTAGCGGGGGCCACCTACAATGAGCAGTTCTTC
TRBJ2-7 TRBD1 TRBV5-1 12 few CASSLGQAEQYF TGCGCCAGCAGCCTCGGACAGGCCGAGCAGTACTTC
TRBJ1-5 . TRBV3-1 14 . CASSQAGGGQPQHF TGTGCCAGCAGCCAAGCGGGCGGGGGCCAGCCCCAGCATTTT